One sample yielded the 16 T cell receptor beta chains listed below, sequenced in a study of T cells in tuberculosis. Assay: immunoSEQ multiplex PCR; the TCRdb copy retains only in-frame clones and omits some. The sample records approximately 34,000 clones, 75% to 95% being singletons. Noted time point: new active TB diagnosis, blood taken before or within 7 days of starting treatment. The sample consisted of PBMCs, taken at tuberculosis diagnosis. These receptor sequences come from an adult with tuberculosis.

This chain connects TRBV30 to TRBJ1-2, with D possibly TRBD1 on 6 matching bases. The germline V gene encodes CDR1 GTSNPN and CDR2 SVGIG (reference sequence). V gave up 7 bases and J gave up 4 bases, with 31 bases separating them. The CDR3 consists of 18 residues. Written as DNA, the CDR3 is TGTGCCTTCTCCCACGGGGGGCAGGGGCCCCCGCCAGTCTATGGCTACACCTTC. This encodes CAFSHGGQGPPPVYGYTF.

The V call is TRBV10-2, the J call TRBJ2-7; D call uncertain. The CDR3 is 13 amino acids. The V gene lost 4 bases and the J gene lost 5 bases, with 12 bases spanning the gap. Germline V gene lookup returns CDR1 WSHSY and CDR2 SAAADI. The CDR3 is CASSVRIAHEQYF. The CDR3 DNA sequence: TGCGCCAGCAGTGTGAGGATAGCCCACGAGCAGTACTTC.

Details on this clone: The sample carries other DNA sequences with the same CDR3. The rearrangement uses TRBV12-5 and TRBJ1-1; 12 bases map to TRBD1. The ends lost 9 bases at V and 2 bases at J; junction bases unmatched: 10. Germline assignment: CDR1 LGHNT and CDR2 FRNRAP. CDR3 length: 16 residues. In DNA, the CDR3 is TGTGCTAGGCCGGGGACAGGGGGCATAGTAAACACTGAAGCTTTCTTT. This gives the protein CARPGTGGIVNTEAFF.

This clone was seen just once. This chain joins TRBV27 and TRBJ1-1, with no clear D. The CDR3 sequence is 13 residues long. Trimming left V 2 bases short and J 7 bases short, with 11 bases between. CDR1 MNHEY and CDR2 SMNVEV come from the germline V gene (reference sequence). In DNA, the CDR3 is TGTGCCAGCAGTTTAGCCCTCGCGAGTGAAGCTTTCTTT. This translates into CASSLALASEAFF.

The chain employs TRBV15 and TRBJ1-2; no clear D. Germline V gene lookup returns CDR1 LNHNV and CDR2 YYDKDF (reference sequence). V was shortened by 5 bases and J by 8 bases, with 15 bases between the two germline ends. The CDR3 is 13 residues long. In nucleotides, the CDR3 is TGTGCCACCAGCCTGATCAGACGGGAAGGCTACACCTTC. Protein: CATSLIRREGYTF.

V gene TRBV2 combines with J gene TRBJ2-2, with D tentatively TRBD2 (7 bases). Trimming took 6 bases from V and 2 from J, leaving 13 bases between them. CDR1 and CDR2 from the germline V gene are SNHLY and FYNNEI. CDR3 length: 15 residues. This CDR3 reads CASSVGGANTGELFF. CDR3 DNA: TGTGCCAGCAGCGTAGGGGGGGCTAACACCGGGGAGCTGTTTTTT.

The rearrangement uses TRBV4-3 and TRBJ2-3, with TRBD1 matching over 11 bases. This CDR3 is built from 15 residues. Germline lookup yields CDR1 LGHNA and CDR2 YSLEER. J gave up 5 bases and V 4 bases, and 5 bases lay outside the gene matches. CDR3 region: CASSRRDRGLDTQYF. The CDR3 coding sequence is TGCGCCAGCAGCCGGAGGGACAGGGGGTTAGATACGCAGTATTTT.

This clone has just a few counts. V usage is TRBV6-1 and J usage is TRBJ2-7; TRBD1 might be the D (5 bases). The CDR3 extends over 14 amino acids. Germline V gene sequence: CDR1 MNHNS, CDR2 SASEGT. Deletions cut 2 bases from V and 3 bases from J, with 11 bases between. CDR3 coding DNA: TGTGCCAGCAGTGAATGGAAGGGGTACTACGAGCAGTACTTC. Its protein product is CASSEWKGYYEQYF.

The chain carries TRBV18 and TRBJ1-1; 10 nucleotides agree with TRBD1. Germline loops: CDR1 KGHSH, CDR2 LQKENI. There are 17 residues in the CDR3. V was clipped by 3 bases and J by 4 bases; unmatched bases: 11. CDR3 amino acids: CASSPRQGASQGTEAFF. The CDR3 DNA is TGTGCCAGCTCACCGAGACAGGGGGCCTCCCAGGGCACTGAAGCTTTCTTT.

V gene TRBV28 combines with J gene TRBJ1-2; TRBD1 is a possible D gene (5 bases). Trimming removed 5 bases from V and 4 bases from J, with 14 bases in between. CDR3 size: 14 residues. Germline values: CDR1 MDHEN, CDR2 SYDVKM. The CDR3 sequence is CASSATDSTYGYTF. In DNA, the CDR3 is TGTGCCAGCAGTGCCACCGACAGCACCTATGGCTACACCTTC.

V is TRBV9 and J is TRBJ2-3, with 8 positions matching TRBD2. The CDR3 length is 14 residues. Unmatched junction bases numbered 9, after V lost 7 bases and J lost 5 bases. Germline CDR1 and CDR2: SGDLS and YYNGEE. CDR3: CASSLGGALDTQYF. For the CDR3, the DNA is TGTGCCAGCTCGCTCGGGGGGGCCTTAGATACGCAGTATTTT.

This chain joins TRBV4-1 and TRBJ2-1; 11 bases agree with TRBD1. This CDR3 has 18 amino acids. With V trimmed by 5 bases and J by 8 bases, 17 bases remained unmatched. Germline V gene sequence: CDR1 MGHRA, CDR2 YSYEKL. DNA for the CDR3: TGCGCCAGCAGCGAAACTAACCCCGGGACAGGGGGTTGGGATGAGCAGTTCTTC. It encodes CASSETNPGTGGWDEQFF.

The V gene is TRBV29-1, the J gene TRBJ1-1; D possibly corresponds to TRBD1 (6 bases). The V gene lost 1 base and the J gene lost 5 bases, with 17 bases spanning the gap. Germline V gene lookup returns CDR1 SQVTM and CDR2 ANQGSEA. The CDR3 is 15 amino acids. In DNA, the CDR3 is TGCAGCGTTGAAGTGGGGGGGGGCGTTAAGACTGAAGCTTTCTTT. Protein sequence: CSVEVGGGVKTEAFF. Looking up the rest from reference TRBV29-1 and TRBJ1-1 gives the full variable domain: SAVISQKPSRDICQRGTSLTIQCQVDSQVTMMFWYRQQPGQSLTLIATANQGSEATYESGFVIDKFPISRPNLTFSTLTVSNMSPEDSSIYLCSVEVGGGVKTEAFFGQGTRLTVV.

This clone showed up just once. The chain has TRBV28 and TRBJ1-5; maybe TRBD1 (6 bases). With 5 bases removed from V and 2 bases from J, the gap between germline ends came to 16 bases. CDR3 length: 16 amino acids. CDR1 and CDR2 from the germline V gene are MDHEN and SYDVKM. The CDR3 DNA is TGTGCCAGCAGTGGGGGGGCAGGGGCCGGCAATCAGCCCCAGCATTTT. This sequence encodes CASSGGAGAGNQPQHF.

The chain links TRBV2 to TRBJ2-7; 7 positions match TRBD1. Germline V gives CDR1 SNHLY, CDR2 FYNNEI. The CDR3 runs 13 residues. J gave up 4 bases and V 5 bases, and 5 bases lay outside the gene matches. CDR3: CASSRQGLYEQYF. The CDR3 coding sequence is TGTGCCAGCAGTAGACAGGGTTTATACGAGCAGTACTTC. Looking up the rest from reference TRBV2 and TRBJ2-7 gives the full variable domain: EPEVTQTPSHQVTQMGQEVILRCVPISNHLYFYWYRQILGQKVEFLVSFYNNEISEKSEIFDDQFSVERPDGSNFTLKIRSTKLEDSAMYFCASSRQGLYEQYFGPGTRLTVT.

This chain uses TRBV13 with TRBJ1-3; possible D gene TRBD1, 5 bases. The V and J ends lost 5 bases and 7 bases respectively, with 18 bases between them. CDR1 is PRHDT, CDR2 FYEKMQ, per germline (reference sequence). This CDR3 has 15 residues. The CDR3: CASSLGQGVSNTIYF. The CDR3 nucleotides are TGTGCCAGCAGCCTGGGGCAGGGCGTTAGCAACACCATATATTTT.